The entry that follows covers one T cell receptor (beta chain) sequence. This clone's antigen is unknown. No much larger clone is present one base from it, and per-base qualities are unavailable. Inclusive of the bounding cysteine and phenylalanine, the CDR3 is 17 residues long. Only the CDR3 DNA stays, 51 bases, in frame from base 1. After removal of 1 base from V and 2 bases from J, the junction retains 7 bases not matched to a gene. Sequences LNHNV (CDR1) and YYDKDF (CDR2) are obtained from the germline V gene (reference sequence). This sample was taken from a study of control samples from healthy donors and cancer patients (dated by TCRdb to about 2020). The receptor library was made with the immunoSEQ multiplex PCR assay. Sourced from immuneACCESS, this table was stored by TCRdb with only in-frame sequences that have V and J called. A share of the clones is absent; for the studies checked, an unresolved V gene accounts for under half, and the remainder has no known explanation. The sample yields roughly 130,000 clones; approximately 86% were counted once. Approximately 9.4% of the sample goes to the ten largest clones.

The chain links TRBV15 with TRBJ2-1, and TRBD2 matches 8 of the central bases. This receptor was identified in a woman aged 25-40 years in good health. Sequencing used blood. The CDR3 loop reads CATSRAEAGVPYNEQFF. At the DNA level, the sequence is TGTGCCACCAGCAGAGCAGAAGCGGGAGTCCCCTACAATGAGCAGTTCTTC. The CDR3 plus the reference TRBV15 and TRBJ2-1 genes for the other parts give the full variable domain: DAMVIQNPRYQVTQFGKPVTLSCSQTLNHNVMYWYQQKSSQAPKLLFHYYDKDFNNEADTPDNFQSRRPNTSFCFLDIRSPGLGDTAMYLCATSRAEAGVPYNEQFFGPGTRLTVL.